One and the same sample provided the 6 T cell receptor beta chains below, sequenced in a study of T cells after posttransplantation cyclophosphamide. Repertoires were generated with immunoSEQ multiplex PCR, while TCRdb's copy carries only in-frame clones and drops some. The repertoire consists of about 12,000 clones, none detected only once. Cyclophosphamide on days +3 and +4 followed busulfan-fludarabine conditioning and a marrow graft. Material: PBMCs, obtained after allogeneic stem cell transplant with posttransplant cyclophosphamide. The receptors here all came from a female patient in her 40s who received an allogeneic stem cell transplant from a related donor, was CMV-positive, and had acute GVHD only. Certain T cells may be donor cells from the graft.

The sample holds many counts of this clone. The V call is TRBV6-4, the J call TRBJ2-1, with TRBD2 identical over 8 bases. The V segment lost 0 bases and the J segment 10 bases; nucleotides outside the gene matches: 5. Germline lookup yields CDR1 MRHNA and CDR2 SNTAGT. This CDR3 spans 14 amino acids. CDR3 DNA sequence: TGTGCCAGCAGTGACTCAATCGGGAGGGGGGAGCAGTTCTTC. As protein: CASSDSIGRGEQFF.

In its sample, this clone was seen many times. V usage is TRBV15 and J usage is TRBJ2-1; possible D gene TRBD1, 7 bases. The V end was cut by 0 bases, the J end by 7 bases, with 16 bases between. The CDR3 length is 16 residues. Germline lookup yields CDR1 LNHNV and CDR2 YYDKDF (reference sequence). The CDR3 spells CATSRDEAGGPNEQFF. DNA of the CDR3: TGTGCCACCAGCAGAGATGAGGCAGGGGGGCCGAATGAGCAGTTCTTC.

The sample holds many counts of this clone. The rearrangement joins TRBV5-1 to TRBJ2-5, with 10 bases identical to TRBD2. CDR3 length: 17 residues. The germline V gene encodes CDR1 SGHRS and CDR2 YFSETQ. V dropped 0 bases and J dropped 5; count of bases not matched to a gene: 10. This CDR3 is CASSLGLLAGVDETQYF. The CDR3 nucleotides are TGCGCCAGCAGCTTGGGGTTGCTAGCGGGAGTAGACGAGACCCAGTACTTC.

The table lists this clone with many counts. This chain connects TRBV7-2 to TRBJ2-1; 8 bases match TRBD2. CDR1 and CDR2 from the germline V gene are SGHTA and FQGNSA. CDR3 length equals 16 residues. After removal of 2 bases from V and 0 bases from J, the junction contained 3 bases not matched to a gene. The CDR3 loop is CASSLTGTSSYNEQFF. The CDR3 region has the DNA TGTGCCAGCAGCTTAACCGGGACTAGCTCCTACAATGAGCAGTTCTTC. The full variable domain, in which reference TRBV7-2 and TRBJ2-1 provide the parts outside the CDR3, is GAGVSQSPSNKVTEKGKDVELRCDPISGHTALYWYRQSLGQGLEFLIYFQGNSAPDKSGLPSDRFSAERTGGSVSTLTIQRTQQEDSAVYLCASSLTGTSSYNEQFFGPGTRLTVL.

The chain has TRBV18 and TRBJ2-5; 9 bases line up with TRBD1. The CDR3 spans 14 residues. CDR1 is KGHSH, CDR2 LQKENI, per germline. V trimming: 3 bases; J trimming: 5 bases; junction bases outside the gene matches: 4. CDR3 in DNA: TGTGCCAGCTCACCTGGGACAGGGACGGAGACCCAGTACTTC. Protein: CASSPGTGTETQYF.

This clone appeared many times. DNA for the CDR3: TGTGCCAGCAGTTACTATTCAGGAGAGACCCAGTACTTC. The encoded protein is CASSYYSGETQYF. The chain employs TRBV6-5 and TRBJ2-5; no definite D call. V lost 1 base to trimming and J lost 4 bases, with 7 bases between them. This CDR3 is built from 13 residues. In germline, CDR1 is MNHEY, CDR2 SVGAGI.